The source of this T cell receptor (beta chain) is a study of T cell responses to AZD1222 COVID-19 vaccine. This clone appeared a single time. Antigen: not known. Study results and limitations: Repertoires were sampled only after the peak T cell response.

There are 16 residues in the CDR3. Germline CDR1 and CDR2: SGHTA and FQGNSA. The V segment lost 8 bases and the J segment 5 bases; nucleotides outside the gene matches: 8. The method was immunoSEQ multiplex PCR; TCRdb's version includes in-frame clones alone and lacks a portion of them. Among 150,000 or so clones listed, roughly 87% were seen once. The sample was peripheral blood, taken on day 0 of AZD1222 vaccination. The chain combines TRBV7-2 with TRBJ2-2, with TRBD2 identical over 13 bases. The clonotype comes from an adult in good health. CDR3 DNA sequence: TGTGCCAGCCGAGGACTAGCGGGAGTTCGGACCGGGGAGCTGTTTTTT. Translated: CASRGLAGVRTGELFF.